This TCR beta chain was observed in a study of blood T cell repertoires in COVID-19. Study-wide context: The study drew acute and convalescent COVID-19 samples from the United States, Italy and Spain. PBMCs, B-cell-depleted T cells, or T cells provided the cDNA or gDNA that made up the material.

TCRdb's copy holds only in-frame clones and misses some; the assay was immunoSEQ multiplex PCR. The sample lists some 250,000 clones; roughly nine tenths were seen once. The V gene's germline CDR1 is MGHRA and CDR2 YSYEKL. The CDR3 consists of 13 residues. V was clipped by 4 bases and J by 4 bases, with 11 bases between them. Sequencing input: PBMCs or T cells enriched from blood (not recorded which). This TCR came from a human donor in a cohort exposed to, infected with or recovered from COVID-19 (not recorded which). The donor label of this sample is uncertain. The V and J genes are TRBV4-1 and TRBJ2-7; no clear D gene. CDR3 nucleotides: TGCGCCAGCAGCCCCCGTGAGGAGTACGAGCAGTACTTC. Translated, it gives CASSPREEYEQYF.